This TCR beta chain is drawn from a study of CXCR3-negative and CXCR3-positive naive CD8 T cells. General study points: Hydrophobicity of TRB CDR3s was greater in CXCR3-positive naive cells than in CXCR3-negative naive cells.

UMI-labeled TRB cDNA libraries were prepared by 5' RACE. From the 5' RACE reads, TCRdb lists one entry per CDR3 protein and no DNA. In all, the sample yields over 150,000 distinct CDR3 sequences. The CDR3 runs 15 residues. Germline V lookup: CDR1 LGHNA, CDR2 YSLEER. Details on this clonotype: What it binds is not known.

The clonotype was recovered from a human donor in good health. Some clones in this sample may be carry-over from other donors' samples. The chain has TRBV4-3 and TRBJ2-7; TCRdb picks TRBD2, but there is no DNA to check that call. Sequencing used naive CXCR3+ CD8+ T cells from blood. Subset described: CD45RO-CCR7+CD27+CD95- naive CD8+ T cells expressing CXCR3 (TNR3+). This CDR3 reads CASSHTTSGGYEQYF.